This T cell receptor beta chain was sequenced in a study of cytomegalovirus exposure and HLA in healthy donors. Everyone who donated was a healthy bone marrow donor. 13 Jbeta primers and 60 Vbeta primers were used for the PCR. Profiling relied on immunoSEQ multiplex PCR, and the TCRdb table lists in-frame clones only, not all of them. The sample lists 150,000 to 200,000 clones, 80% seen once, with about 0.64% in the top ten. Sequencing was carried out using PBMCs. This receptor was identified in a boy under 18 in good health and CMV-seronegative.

The CDR3 here is CASSTTPTGTEAFF. The CDR3 coding sequence is TGTGCCAGCAGCACCACACCCACGGGCACTGAAGCTTTCTTT. The genes are TRBV7-9 and TRBJ1-1; D gene ambiguous. Trimming took off 5 bases at V and 4 bases at J, with 14 bases between the two ends. CDR1 and CDR2 from the germline V gene are SEHNR and FQNEAQ (reference sequence). The CDR3 length is 14 residues.